This T cell receptor (beta chain) was recovered during a study of T cells in Graves' hyperthyroidism and ophthalmopathy. Study observations and caveats: Most clonotypes expanded in thyroid above 0.001 were likewise present in blood.

The CDR3 loop spans 13 amino acids. Germline V gene sequence: CDR1 LGHDT, CDR2 YNNKEL (reference sequence). As regards this clonotype: The antigen is not known. A read error may be the cause here, since a much bigger clone is one base away.

Researchers amplified the TCR beta CDR3 regions from RNA transcripts. First-round RT-PCR targeting the TCR CDR3 was performed with the HTBI primer set. TCRdb reprocessed the multiplex PCR reads with MiXCR, giving one entry per CDR3 protein. This sample carries 460,000 or so distinct CDR3 sequences, approximately 15% of them seen once, and the ten largest clones take 15% to 20%. The sample comprised blood. This chain uses TRBV3-1 with TRBJ2-3; D unclear. This sequence originates from a woman in her late teens or twenties with Graves' hyperthyroidism. The CDR3 reads CASSASSTDAQYF. Written as DNA, the CDR3 is TGTGCCAGCAGCGCCTCTTCCACAGATGCGCAGTATTTT.